The 7 T cell receptor beta chains reported below all come from one sample, sequenced in a study of tumor and adjacent non-tumor tissue in lung cancer. RNA was extracted from bulk tissue without any cell sorting. Three rounds of nested PCR, following a modified ARM-PCR protocol, produced the TCRbeta library. TCRdb passed the multiplex PCR reads through MiXCR, listing each CDR3 protein once. The table includes approximately 140,000 distinct CDR3 sequences, roughly 70% detected once. The sample was lung tumor tissue. These receptors came from a man in his 60s with small cell lung cancer.

The chain has TRBV20-1 and TRBJ2-2; D remains unclear. Germline values: CDR1 DFQATT, CDR2 SNEGSKA (reference sequence). The CDR3 has 14 amino acids. The V gene lost 3 bases and the J gene lost 1 base, with 9 bases spanning the gap. CDR3 sequence: CSASRIGNTGELFF. The CDR3 DNA reads as TGCAGTGCTAGCAGGATAGGGAACACCGGGGAGCTGTTTTTT.

The chain uses TRBV5-1 and TRBJ1-1; D gene ambiguous. This CDR3 comprises 13 residues. The ends were cut back, 3 bases at V and 7 bases at J, with 13 bases in the middle. The germline CDR1 and CDR2 sequences are SGHRS and YFSETQ. CDR3 nucleotide sequence: TGCGCCAGCAGCTCCCTATCCGGTCTTGAAGCTTTCTTT. This sequence encodes CASSSLSGLEAFF.

The chain combines TRBV5-1 with TRBJ1-1; 8 bases are shared with TRBD1. Germline lookup yields CDR1 SGHRS and CDR2 YFSETQ. The V and J ends lost 4 bases and 5 bases, in that order; junction bases with no gene match: 7. CDR3 size: 14 residues. This CDR3 is CASSIGYRGTEAFF. CDR3 nucleotides: TGCGCCAGCAGCATCGGTTACAGGGGGACTGAAGCTTTCTTT.

This clonotype has a handful of counts. This chain joins TRBV6-5 and TRBJ1-2; D remains ambiguous. Germline V gene data show CDR1 as MNHEY and CDR2 as SVGAGI. The CDR3 has 13 residues. The V end lost 3 bases, the J end lost 12 bases, and 17 bases lay between the germline ends. DNA for the CDR3: TGTGCCAGCAGTTATGGCATGGCATACGAAAACACCTTC. Residues: CASSYGMAYENTF.

The genes are TRBV5-1 and TRBJ2-3; 7 bases fit TRBD2. After removal of 5 bases from V and 0 bases from J, the junction contained 6 bases not matched to a gene. Germline V gene lookup returns CDR1 SGHRS and CDR2 YFSETQ. CDR3 size: 15 residues. This CDR3 is CASRVRGVSTDTQYF. CDR3 in DNA: TGCGCCAGCAGGGTTCGGGGGGTTAGCACAGATACGCAGTATTTT.

On this clonotype: An end of the junction differs from the germline gene, which may be a read error. The chain couples TRBV4-1 to TRBJ2-7; D is uncertain. CDR3 length: 14 amino acids. Germline V gene lookup returns CDR1 MGHRA and CDR2 YSYEKL. The CDR3 reads CASSLARSSYEQYF. The CDR3 DNA reads as TGCGCCAGCAGCCTGGCGAGGAGCTCCTACGAACAGTACTTC.

On this clonotype: This may come from a read error, since a much larger clone is one base off. The rearrangement links TRBV6-1 to TRBJ1-2; D gene uncertain. The CDR3 covers 11 residues. CDR1 and CDR2 (germline): MNHNS, SASEGT. The CDR3 loop reads CASRLRGGYIF. CDR3 DNA sequence: TGTGCCAGCAGACTCCGTGGTGGCTACATCTTC.